Each of the 5 T cell receptor beta chains below was sequenced from the same sample in a study of T cells after yellow fever vaccination. TCRdb analysed the 5' RACE reads with MiXCR anew, one entry per CDR3 protein. The sample includes a few hundred thousand distinct CDR3 sequences, less than 9% of them seen just once. The sequencing used CD4+ T cells sorted from PBMCs, collected 15 days after the yellow fever booster vaccination. These receptor sequences come from a man aged 30-40 years who received the YFV17D yellow fever vaccine.

This clonotype came up many times. The rearrangement uses TRBV24-1 and TRBJ2-2, with D possibly TRBD1 on 5 matching bases. Germline loops: CDR1 KGHDR, CDR2 SFDVKD. The CDR3 length is 13 residues. V dropped 5 bases and J dropped 6 bases, with 9 bases sitting between them. In DNA form, the CDR3 reads TGTGCCACCAGTGCCCTGACAGCCGGGGAGCTGTTTTTT. This encodes CATSALTAGELFF.

This clonotype came up many times. This sequence joins TRBV5-1 and TRBJ2-1; perhaps TRBD2 as D (6 bases). This CDR3 is built from 15 residues. The V gene's germline CDR1 is SGHRS and CDR2 YFSETQ. V was clipped by 0 bases and J by 8 bases, with 15 bases between them. The CDR3 DNA reads as TGCGCCAGCAGCTTGGGGGACTCAACGGGATATGAGCAGTTCTTC. It codes for CASSLGDSTGYEQFF.

Comment on this clonotype: The junction differs from germline at one of its ends, possibly a read error. The rearrangement joins TRBV20-1 to TRBJ1-1; D possibly corresponds to TRBD1 (6 bases). Germline lookup yields CDR1 DFQATT and CDR2 SNEGSKA (reference sequence). This CDR3 has 10 amino acids. The CDR3 is CSANRAEAFF. CDR3 DNA: TGCAGCGCTAACAGGGCTGAAGCTTTCTTT.

The rearrangement joins TRBV20-1 to TRBJ2-6, with TRBD1 as a possible D gene (5 bases). Looked up from germline, CDR1 is DFQATT and CDR2 is SNEGSKA (reference sequence). V gave up 5 bases and J gave up 2 bases, with 13 bases separating them. The CDR3 runs to 15 residues. The CDR3 region has the DNA TGCAGTGCTCGTCAGGGAAAACCTGGGGCCAACGTCCTGACTTTC. Amino acid sequence: CSARQGKPGANVLTF.

This clonotype was counted ten times or more. The chain carries TRBV12-3 or TRBV12-4 and TRBJ2-1; a weak D match, TRBD2 (7 bases). The V end was cut by 6 bases, the J end by 7 bases, with 19 bases between. CDR3 length: 15 amino acids. The CDR3 sequence is CASSSGAGEGNEQFF. As DNA, the CDR3 is TGTGCCAGCAGCTCAGGGGCGGGAGAGGGTAATGAGCAGTTCTTC.